This T cell receptor beta chain was captured by sequencing in a study of OX40 agonist ivuxolimab in advanced cancers. Looking at the study overall: Patient treatment consisted of intravenous ivuxolimab administration every 2 weeks at 0.01 to 10 mg/kg.

Sequencing was performed with immunoSEQ multiplex PCR; in TCRdb, only in-frame clones are kept and a portion is missing. The table has 82,000 or so clones, around 83% seen once. Germline V lookup: CDR1 LNHDA, CDR2 SQIVND (reference sequence). Trimming took off 0 bases at V and 0 bases at J, with 6 bases between the two ends. CDR3 size: 16 residues. The rearrangement uses TRBV19 and TRBJ2-6; D unclear. The sequence came from an adult with an advanced solid tumor such as melanoma, head and neck, liver or kidney cancer. The specimen comprised CD4+ or CD8+ T cells sorted from blood, sampled in a trial of the OX40 agonist ivuxolimab. The CDR3 region is CASSIEAFSGANVLTF. Written as DNA, the CDR3 is TGTGCCAGTAGTATAGAAGCCTTCTCTGGGGCCAACGTCCTGACTTTC. Looking up the rest from reference TRBV19 and TRBJ2-6 gives the full variable domain: DGGITQSPKYLFRKEGQNVTLSCEQNLNHDAMYWYRQDPGQGLRLIYYSQIVNDFQKGDIAEGYSVSREKKESFPLTVTSAQKNPTAFYLCASSIEAFSGANVLTFGAGSRLTVL.